This T cell receptor (beta chain) was recovered during a study of OX40 agonist ivuxolimab in advanced cancers. Background on the study: Prior anti-PD-1, anti-PD-L1 or anti-CTLA-4 therapy did not bar entry, and approximately 43% had some.

The method was immunoSEQ multiplex PCR; TCRdb's version includes in-frame clones alone and lacks a portion of them. The sample shows some 66,000 clones, roughly 80% of them seen only once. Study findings and constraints: The authors did not determine the antigen specificity of the expanded peripheral T cells.

Trimming at V came to 2 bases and at J to 10 bases, leaving 11 bases not matched to a gene. The CDR3 contains 16 residues. Germline loops: CDR1 SGHTA, CDR2 FQGNSA. Remarks on this clone: The antigen remains undetermined.

The sequence derives from an adult with an advanced solid tumor such as melanoma, head and neck, liver or kidney cancer. Here the sequenced sample was CD4+ or CD8+ T cells sorted from blood, taken in a trial of the OX40 agonist ivuxolimab. The rearrangement links TRBV7-2 to TRBJ2-1, with 10 bases identical to TRBD2. As DNA, the CDR3 is TGTGCCAGCAGCTTAATAAGCGGGAGGGTTGAGGGCGAGCAGTTCTTC. Protein: CASSLISGRVEGEQFF. Drawing the rest from reference TRBV7-2 and TRBJ2-1, the complete variable domain is GAGVSQSPSNKVTEKGKDVELRCDPISGHTALYWYRQSLGQGLEFLIYFQGNSAPDKSGLPSDRFSAERTGGSVSTLTIQRTQQEDSAVYLCASSLISGRVEGEQFFGPGTRLTVL.